The 21 T cell receptor beta chains presented below share a single source sample, sequenced in a study of T cells in Graves' hyperthyroidism and ophthalmopathy. RNA transcripts gave rise to amplified TCR beta CDR3 regions. The TCR CDR3 first-round RT-PCR relied on the HTBI primer set. Each CDR3 protein gets one entry after TCRdb re-called the multiplex PCR reads with MiXCR. This sample has more than 500,000 distinct CDR3 sequences; under 60% occur once, and the top ten carry 15% to 20%. The sequenced sample was peripheral blood or thyroid tissue (not recorded which). These receptors were obtained from an adult woman with Graves' disease, either hyperthyroidism or ophthalmopathy (not recorded which).

This clonotype was counted ten times or more. The chain links TRBV7-6 to TRBJ2-5; possible D gene TRBD1, 6 bases. V lost 5 bases to trimming and J lost 3 bases, with 16 bases between them. Germline values: CDR1 SGHVS, CDR2 FNYEAQ. This CDR3 has 15 residues. The DNA for the CDR3 is TGTGCCAGCAGCCAGACTCAGTACAGGGAAGAGACCCAGTACTTC. It yields the protein CASSQTQYREETQYF.

V and J are TRBV20-1 and TRBJ2-7, with D perhaps matching TRBD2 (5 bases). The CDR3 loop spans 13 amino acids. Germline V lookup: CDR1 DFQATT, CDR2 SNEGSKA (reference sequence). V gave up 4 bases and J gave up 4 bases, with 14 bases separating them. The CDR3 DNA is TGCAGTGCTACTAGCCGCCCATCTTACGAGCAGTACTTC. Its protein product is CSATSRPSYEQYF.

The V call is TRBV29-1, the J call TRBJ2-3, with a weak D call TRBD2 (8 bases). The CDR3 length is 18 residues. CDR1 is SQVTM and CDR2 is ANQGSEA in the germline V gene. With 6 bases removed from V and 0 bases from J, the gap between germline ends came to 25 bases. The CDR3 sequence is CSVTGTAGSGTSTDTQYF. CDR3 bases: TGCAGCGTCACGGGGACAGCAGGTAGCGGGACGAGCACAGATACGCAGTATTTT.

At least ten counts were recorded for this clonotype. This chain connects TRBV6-5 to TRBJ2-2; D not certain. V was clipped by 6 bases and J by 9 bases, with 20 bases between them. The CDR3 has 15 amino acids. Germline loops: CDR1 MNHEY, CDR2 SVGAGI. CDR3 DNA sequence: TGTGCCAGCAGCCACCACGTTCTAGTCGCCCGGGAGCTGTTTTTT. Its translation: CASSHHVLVARELFF.

This clonotype has a count of ten or more. Written as DNA, the CDR3 is TGCGCCAGCAGCTTGACTATGGACGAGCAGTACTTC. It codes for CASSLTMDEQYF. The rearrangement joins TRBV5-1 to TRBJ2-7, with no clear D. Trimming cost V 1 base and J 5 bases, with 7 bases left between them. This CDR3 region has 12 residues. Germline V gene lookup returns CDR1 SGHRS and CDR2 YFSETQ.

This clonotype was recorded only once. CDR3 DNA sequence: TGTGCCAGCAGCTTCCAGGACAGGGTCACTGAAGCTTTCTTT. It specifies CASSFQDRVTEAFF. The chain joins TRBV7-9 to TRBJ1-1, with 8 bases fitting TRBD1. CDR1 and CDR2 from the germline V gene are SEHNR and FQNEAQ (reference sequence). Unmatched junction bases numbered 4, after V lost 3 bases and J lost 4 bases. The CDR3 sequence is 14 residues long.

The chain uses TRBV7-2 and TRBJ2-5; D might be TRBD1 (5 bases). This CDR3 comprises 15 residues. V was cut by 1 base and J by 5 bases, with 14 bases left in between. Germline CDR1 SGHTA, CDR2 FQGNSA. CDR3 amino acids: CASSLGPHQGETQYF. CDR3 sequence (DNA): TGTGCCAGCAGCTTAGGGCCCCACCAGGGTGAGACCCAGTACTTC.

The chain links TRBV7-9 to TRBJ1-2; D remains unclear. Germline V gene data show CDR1 as SEHNR and CDR2 as FQNEAQ (reference sequence). V dropped 5 bases and J dropped 7 bases, with 14 bases sitting between them. The CDR3 spans 13 residues. CDR3: CASSPGVSSGYTF. CDR3 DNA sequence: TGTGCCAGCAGCCCGGGTGTAAGCTCTGGCTACACCTTC.

On this clonotype itself: The junction departs from germline at one end; a sequencing error may be responsible. The CDR3 DNA is TGTACTAGTGGTTTAAGGAGCAGGGAGCTGTTTTTT. Translation gives CTSGLRSRELFF. V and J are TRBV12-5 and TRBJ2-2, with D possibly matching TRBD2 (5 bases). This CDR3 spans 12 amino acids. Germline V gene sequence: CDR1 LGHNT, CDR2 FRNRAP.

The chain uses TRBV5-1 and TRBJ1-1; D perhaps matches TRBD1 (6 bases). From germline, CDR1 is SGHRS and CDR2 YFSETQ. The CDR3 sequence is 14 residues long. With 1 base removed from V and 3 bases from J, the gap between germline ends came to 10 bases. The CDR3 nucleotides read TGCGCCAGCAGCTTGTCGGCAGGGGACACTGAAGCTTTCTTT. Its protein is CASSLSAGDTEAFF.

Comments on this clonotype: Mismatch with germline at one junction end may stem from a read error. The chain employs TRBV2 and TRBJ2-2, with 11 bases that match TRBD1. Looked up from germline, CDR1 is SNHLY and CDR2 is FYNNEI. The CDR3 runs to 15 residues. CDR3 in DNA: TGTGCCAGCAAGGGGACAGGGGGAAACAACGGGGAGCTGTTTTTT. Its protein is CASKGTGGNNGELFF.

As for this clonotype: A much larger clone differs from this one at a single base, so this may be a read error. This chain joins TRBV19 and TRBJ1-5, with D hard to call. The V gene lost 3 bases and the J gene lost 6 bases, with 9 bases spanning the gap. CDR3 length: 13 amino acids. Germline V gives CDR1 LNHDA, CDR2 SQIVND (reference sequence). CDR3 nucleotide sequence: TGTGCCAGTAGTATGGCGTGGGGTCAGCCCCAGCATTTT. This encodes CASSMAWGQPQHF.

With regard to this clonotype: One base away lies a much larger clone, so this may be a sequencing read error. The chain employs TRBV5-1 and TRBJ2-5; a possible D gene is TRBD2 (6 bases). This CDR3 is 13 amino acids long. Germline V lookup: CDR1 SGHRS, CDR2 YFSETQ. The CDR3 DNA reads as TGCGTCAGCAGCTTTCCGGGAGAAGAGACCCAGTACTTC. Translated: CVSSFPGEETQYF.

This clonotype was observed at least ten times. The rearrangement joins TRBV12-3 or TRBV12-4 to TRBJ1-2, with a possible D match to TRBD1 (6 bases). This CDR3 has 15 residues. V lost 7 bases, J lost 4 bases, and 19 bases lay in between. The CDR3 spells CASIQSDRLSYGYTF. CDR3 nucleotides: TGTGCCAGCATTCAATCCGACAGGTTGAGCTATGGCTACACCTTC.

This clonotype was counted only a few times. The J gene is TRBJ2-7, the V gene TRBV5-1; tentatively, D is TRBD1 (5 bases). V was clipped by 2 bases and J by 7 bases, with 10 bases between them. This CDR3 has 12 residues. Germline CDR1 reads SGHRS; CDR2 reads YFSETQ. CDR3 loop: CASSFSGSEQYF. The CDR3 DNA reads as TGCGCCAGCAGCTTTTCAGGGTCGGAGCAGTACTTC.

This clonotype was recorded many times. The chain combines TRBV7-2 with TRBJ1-2; D gene unclear. The CDR3 is 14 residues long. Trimming removed 4 bases from V and 3 bases from J, with 12 bases in between. Germline V CDR1 and CDR2: SGHTA, FQGNSA. CDR3 coding DNA: TGTGCCAGCAGCTGGGTGGCACAGTACTATGGCTACACCTTC. Its protein is CASSWVAQYYGYTF.

In its sample, this clonotype was seen many times. The chain is built from TRBV4-1 and TRBJ1-2, with D hard to call. Between the trimmed V and J ends, which lost 0 bases and 2 bases, there was a span of 13 bases. There are 16 residues in the CDR3. CDR1 is MGHRA, CDR2 YSYEKL, per germline. This chain's CDR3 is CASSQDMRRGNYGYTF. CDR3 nucleotide sequence: TGCGCCAGCAGCCAAGATATGAGGCGGGGAAACTATGGCTACACCTTC.

Points on this clonotype: A much larger clonotype is one base distant, so this may be a read error. The gene calls are TRBV6-1 and TRBJ1-4; D may be TRBD1 (5 bases). Trimming removed 5 bases at V and 8 bases at J, with 24 bases between. The germline CDR1 and CDR2 sequences are MNHNS and SASEGT. The CDR3 contains 17 residues. The CDR3 spells CASSYPASVGAREKLFF. DNA of the CDR3: TGTGCCAGCAGTTACCCCGCGAGCGTAGGGGCGAGAGAAAAACTGTTTTTT.

The rearrangement links TRBV25-1 to TRBJ2-7; D is unclear. V lost 4 bases and J lost 2, with 6 bases in between. CDR1 and CDR2 from the germline V gene are MGHDK and SYGVNS. CDR3 length: 12 amino acids. CDR3 DNA: TGTGCCAGCAGTGCTCTTCCCTACGAGCAGTACTTC. Protein sequence: CASSALPYEQYF.

At least ten counts were recorded for this clonotype. The V call is TRBV5-5, the J call TRBJ2-5, with 7 bases lining up with TRBD1. The germline V gene has CDR1 SGHKS and CDR2 YYEKEE (reference sequence). This CDR3 region has 16 residues. V lost 1 base, J lost 4 bases, and 10 bases stayed unmatched. CDR3 coding DNA: TGTGCCAGCAGCTTGAGGCCCCAGGGGGAGAGAGAGACCCAGTACTTC. Translation: CASSLRPQGERETQYF.

The table lists this clonotype with a few counts. This chain uses TRBV27 with TRBJ1-1; D possibly corresponds to TRBD1 (5 bases). Germline values: CDR1 MNHEY, CDR2 SMNVEV (reference sequence). V shed 2 bases and J shed 1 base, with 17 bases lying between them. The CDR3 is 17 amino acids. CDR3 in amino acids: CASSLDWAGMGNTEAFF. CDR3 bases: TGTGCCAGCAGTTTAGACTGGGCAGGGATGGGGAACACTGAAGCTTTCTTT.